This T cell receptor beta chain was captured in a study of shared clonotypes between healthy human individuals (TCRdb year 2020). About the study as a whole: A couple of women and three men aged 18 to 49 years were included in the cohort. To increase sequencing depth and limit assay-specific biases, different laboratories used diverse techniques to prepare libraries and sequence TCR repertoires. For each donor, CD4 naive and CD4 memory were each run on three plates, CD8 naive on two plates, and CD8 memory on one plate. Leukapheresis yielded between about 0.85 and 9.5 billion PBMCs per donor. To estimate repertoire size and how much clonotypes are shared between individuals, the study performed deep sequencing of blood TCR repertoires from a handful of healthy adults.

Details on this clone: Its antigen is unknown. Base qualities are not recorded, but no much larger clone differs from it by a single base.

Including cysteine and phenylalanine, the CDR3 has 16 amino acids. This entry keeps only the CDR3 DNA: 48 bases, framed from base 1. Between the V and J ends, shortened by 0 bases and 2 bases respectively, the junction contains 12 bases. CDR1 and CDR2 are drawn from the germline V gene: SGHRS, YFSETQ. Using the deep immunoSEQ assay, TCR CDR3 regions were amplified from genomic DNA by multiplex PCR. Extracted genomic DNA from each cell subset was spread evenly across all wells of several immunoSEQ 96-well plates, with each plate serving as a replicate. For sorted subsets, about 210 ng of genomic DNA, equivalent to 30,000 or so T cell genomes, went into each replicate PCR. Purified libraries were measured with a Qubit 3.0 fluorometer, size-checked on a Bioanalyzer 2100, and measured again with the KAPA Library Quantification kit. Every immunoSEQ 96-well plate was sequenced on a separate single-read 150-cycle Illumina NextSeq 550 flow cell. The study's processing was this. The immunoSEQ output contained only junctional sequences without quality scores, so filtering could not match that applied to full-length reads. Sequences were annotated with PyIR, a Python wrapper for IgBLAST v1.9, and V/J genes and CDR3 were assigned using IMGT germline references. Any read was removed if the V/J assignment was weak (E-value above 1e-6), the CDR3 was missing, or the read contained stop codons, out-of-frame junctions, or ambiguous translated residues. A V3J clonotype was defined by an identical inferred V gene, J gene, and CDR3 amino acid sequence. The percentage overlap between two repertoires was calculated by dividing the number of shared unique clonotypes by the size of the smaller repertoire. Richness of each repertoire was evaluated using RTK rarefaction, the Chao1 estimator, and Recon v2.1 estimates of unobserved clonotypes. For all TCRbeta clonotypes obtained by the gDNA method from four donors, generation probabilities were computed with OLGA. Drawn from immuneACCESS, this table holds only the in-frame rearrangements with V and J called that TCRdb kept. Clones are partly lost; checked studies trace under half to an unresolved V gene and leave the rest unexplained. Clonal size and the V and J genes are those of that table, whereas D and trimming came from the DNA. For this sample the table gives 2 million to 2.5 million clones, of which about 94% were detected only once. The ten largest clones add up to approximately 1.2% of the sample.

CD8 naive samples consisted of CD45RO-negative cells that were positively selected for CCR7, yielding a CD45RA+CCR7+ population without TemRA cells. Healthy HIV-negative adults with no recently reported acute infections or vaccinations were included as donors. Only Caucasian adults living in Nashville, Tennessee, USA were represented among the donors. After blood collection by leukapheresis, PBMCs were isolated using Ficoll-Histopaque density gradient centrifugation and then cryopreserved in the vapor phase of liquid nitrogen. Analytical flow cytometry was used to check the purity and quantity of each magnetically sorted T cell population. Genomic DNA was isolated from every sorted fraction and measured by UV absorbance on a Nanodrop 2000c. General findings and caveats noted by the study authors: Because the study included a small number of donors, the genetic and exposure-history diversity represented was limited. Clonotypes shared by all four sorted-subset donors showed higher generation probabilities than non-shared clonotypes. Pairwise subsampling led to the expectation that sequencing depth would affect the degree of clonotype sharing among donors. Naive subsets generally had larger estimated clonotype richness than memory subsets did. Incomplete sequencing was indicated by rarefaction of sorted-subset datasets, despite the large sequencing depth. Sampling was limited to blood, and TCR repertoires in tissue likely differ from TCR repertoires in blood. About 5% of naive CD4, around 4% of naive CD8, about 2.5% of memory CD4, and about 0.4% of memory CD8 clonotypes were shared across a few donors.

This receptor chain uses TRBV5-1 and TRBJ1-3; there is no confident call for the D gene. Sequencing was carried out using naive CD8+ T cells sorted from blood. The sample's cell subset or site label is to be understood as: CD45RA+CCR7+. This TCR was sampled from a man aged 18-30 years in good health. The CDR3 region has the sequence CASSLEGGETGNTIYF. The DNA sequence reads TGCGCCAGCAGCTTGGAAGGAGGCGAGACTGGAAACACCATATATTTT.